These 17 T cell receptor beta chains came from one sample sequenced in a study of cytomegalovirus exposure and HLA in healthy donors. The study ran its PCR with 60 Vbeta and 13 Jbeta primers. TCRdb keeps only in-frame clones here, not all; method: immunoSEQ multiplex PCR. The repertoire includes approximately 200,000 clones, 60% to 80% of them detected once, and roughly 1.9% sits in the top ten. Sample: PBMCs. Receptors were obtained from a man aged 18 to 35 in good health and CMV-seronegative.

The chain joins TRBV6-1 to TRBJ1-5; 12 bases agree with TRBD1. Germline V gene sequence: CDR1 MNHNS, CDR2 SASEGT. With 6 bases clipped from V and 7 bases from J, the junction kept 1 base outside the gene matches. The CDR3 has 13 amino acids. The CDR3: CASRGQGAQPQHF. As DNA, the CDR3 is TGTGCCAGCAGGGGACAGGGGGCCCAGCCCCAGCATTTT.

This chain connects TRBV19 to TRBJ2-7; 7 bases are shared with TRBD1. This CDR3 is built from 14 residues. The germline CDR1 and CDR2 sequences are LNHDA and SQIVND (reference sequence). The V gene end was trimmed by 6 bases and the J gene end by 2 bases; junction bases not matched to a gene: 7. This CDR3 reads CASSLQGTPYEQYF. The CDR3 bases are TGTGCCAGTAGCCTACAGGGGACACCCTACGAGCAGTACTTC. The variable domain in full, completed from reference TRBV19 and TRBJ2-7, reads DGGITQSPKYLFRKEGQNVTLSCEQNLNHDAMYWYRQDPGQGLRLIYYSQIVNDFQKGDIAEGYSVSREKKESFPLTVTSAQKNPTAFYLCASSLQGTPYEQYFGPGTRLTVT.

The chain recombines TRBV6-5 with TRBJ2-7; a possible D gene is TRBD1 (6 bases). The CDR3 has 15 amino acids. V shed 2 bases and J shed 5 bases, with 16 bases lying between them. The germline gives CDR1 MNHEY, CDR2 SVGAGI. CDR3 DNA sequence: TGTGCCAGCAGTTACACCACAGGGCCCCTCGACGAGCAGTACTTC. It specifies CASSYTTGPLDEQYF.

In DNA, the CDR3 is TGTGCCAGCACAACGGGGTTCGGGCAGTTCTTC. The encoded protein is CASTTGFGQFF. J is TRBJ2-1 and V is TRBV28, with D perhaps matching TRBD2 (5 bases). CDR3 size: 11 residues. Germline values: CDR1 MDHEN, CDR2 SYDVKM. The germline V and J ends were trimmed by 7 bases and 12 bases, with 13 bases remaining between them.

The CDR3, as DNA: TGTGCCTGGAACAGACCTAAGGCTAGCGGTCCCACAGATACGCAGTATTTT. Protein product: CAWNRPKASGPTDTQYF. This sequence joins TRBV30 and TRBJ2-3, with TRBD2 identical over 7 bases. Trimming removed 4 bases from V and 2 bases from J; junction bases left unmatched: 15. This CDR3 has 17 amino acids. Germline V gene sequence: CDR1 GTSNPN, CDR2 SVGIG (reference sequence).

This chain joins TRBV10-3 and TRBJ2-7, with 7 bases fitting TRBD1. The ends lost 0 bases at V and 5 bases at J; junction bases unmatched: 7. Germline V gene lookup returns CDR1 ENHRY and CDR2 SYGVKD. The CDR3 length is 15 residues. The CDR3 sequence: CAISESRGRQDEQYF. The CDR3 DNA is TGTGCCATCAGTGAGTCGAGGGGGCGCCAGGACGAGCAGTACTTC.

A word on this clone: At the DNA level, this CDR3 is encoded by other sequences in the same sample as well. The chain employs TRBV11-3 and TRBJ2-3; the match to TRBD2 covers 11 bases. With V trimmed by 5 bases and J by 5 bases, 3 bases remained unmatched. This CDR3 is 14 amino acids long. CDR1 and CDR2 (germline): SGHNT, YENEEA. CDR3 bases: TGTGCCAGCAGCCTTAGCGGGGGGGGAGATACGCAGTATTTT. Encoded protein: CASSLSGGGDTQYF.

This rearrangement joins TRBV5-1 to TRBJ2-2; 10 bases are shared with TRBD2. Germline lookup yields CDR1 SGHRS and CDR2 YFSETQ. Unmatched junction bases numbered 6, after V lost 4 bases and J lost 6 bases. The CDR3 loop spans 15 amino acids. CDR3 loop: CASSQTSGVAGELFF. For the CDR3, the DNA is TGCGCCAGCAGCCAAACTAGCGGGGTCGCCGGGGAGCTGTTTTTT.

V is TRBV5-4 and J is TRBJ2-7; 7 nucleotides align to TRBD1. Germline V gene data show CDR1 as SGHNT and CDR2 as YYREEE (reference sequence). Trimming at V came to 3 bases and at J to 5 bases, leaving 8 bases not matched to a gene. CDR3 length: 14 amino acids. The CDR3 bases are TGTGCCAGCAGCTATGACAGGGTGCTGAACGAGCAGTACTTC. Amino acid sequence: CASSYDRVLNEQYF. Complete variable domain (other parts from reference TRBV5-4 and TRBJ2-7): ETGVTQSPTHLIKTRGQQVTLRCSSQSGHNTVSWYQQALGQGPQFIFQYYREEENGRGNFPPRFSGLQFPNYSSELNVNALELDDSALYLCASSYDRVLNEQYFGPGTRLTVT.

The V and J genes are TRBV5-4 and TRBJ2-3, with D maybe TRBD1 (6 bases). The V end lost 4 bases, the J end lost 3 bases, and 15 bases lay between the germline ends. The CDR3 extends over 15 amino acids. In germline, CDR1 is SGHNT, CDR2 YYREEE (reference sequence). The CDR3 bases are TGTGCCAGCAGCCCGACGAGGGGGAGTACAGATACGCAGTATTTT. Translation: CASSPTRGSTDTQYF.

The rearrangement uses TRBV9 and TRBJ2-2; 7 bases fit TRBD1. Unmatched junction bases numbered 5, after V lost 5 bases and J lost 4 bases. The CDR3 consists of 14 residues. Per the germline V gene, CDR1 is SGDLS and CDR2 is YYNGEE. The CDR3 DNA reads TGTGCCAGCAGAGACCCAGGGGGCACCGGGGAGCTGTTTTTT. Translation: CASRDPGGTGELFF. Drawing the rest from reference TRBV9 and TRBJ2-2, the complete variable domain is DSGVTQTPKHLITATGQRVTLRCSPRSGDLSVYWYQQSLDQGLQFLIQYYNGEERAKGNILERFSAQQFPDLHSELNLSSLELGDSALYFCASRDPGGTGELFFGEGSRLTVL.

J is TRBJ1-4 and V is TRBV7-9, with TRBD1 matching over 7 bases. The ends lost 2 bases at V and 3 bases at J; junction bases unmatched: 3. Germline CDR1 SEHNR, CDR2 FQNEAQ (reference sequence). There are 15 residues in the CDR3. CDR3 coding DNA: TGTGCCAGCAGCTTAACAGGGGCGGCTAATGAAAAACTGTTTTTT. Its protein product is CASSLTGAANEKLFF.

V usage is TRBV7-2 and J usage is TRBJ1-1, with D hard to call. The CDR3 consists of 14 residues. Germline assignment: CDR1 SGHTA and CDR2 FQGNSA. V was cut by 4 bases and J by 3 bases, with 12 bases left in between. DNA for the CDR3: TGTGCCAGCAGCTCGGGAGAGGGTTACACTGAAGCTTTCTTT. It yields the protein CASSSGEGYTEAFF.

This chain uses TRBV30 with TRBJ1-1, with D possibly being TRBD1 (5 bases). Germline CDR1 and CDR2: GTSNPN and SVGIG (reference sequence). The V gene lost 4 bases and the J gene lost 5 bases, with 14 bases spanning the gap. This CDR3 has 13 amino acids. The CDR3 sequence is CAWNPQGGTEAFF. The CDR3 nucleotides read TGTGCCTGGAACCCCCAGGGAGGAACTGAAGCTTTCTTT.

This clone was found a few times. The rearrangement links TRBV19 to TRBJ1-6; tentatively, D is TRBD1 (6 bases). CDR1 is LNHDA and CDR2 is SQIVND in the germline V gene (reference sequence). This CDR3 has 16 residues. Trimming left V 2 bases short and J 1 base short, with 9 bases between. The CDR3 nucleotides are TGTGCCAGTAGTATAATGGGGGCGTCCTATAATTCACCCCTCCACTTT. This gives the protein CASSIMGASYNSPLHF.

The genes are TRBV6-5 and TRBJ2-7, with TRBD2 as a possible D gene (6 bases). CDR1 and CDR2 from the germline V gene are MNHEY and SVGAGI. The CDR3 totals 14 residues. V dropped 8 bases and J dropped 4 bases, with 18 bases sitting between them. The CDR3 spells CASSPRRVQYEQYF. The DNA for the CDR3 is TGTGCCAGCTCCCCTAGGAGGGTTCAATACGAGCAGTACTTC.

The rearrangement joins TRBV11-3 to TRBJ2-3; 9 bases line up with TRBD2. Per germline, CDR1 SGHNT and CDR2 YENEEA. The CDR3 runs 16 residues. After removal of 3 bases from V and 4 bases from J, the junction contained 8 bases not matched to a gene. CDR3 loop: CASSLVSGSGSDTQYF. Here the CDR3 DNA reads TGTGCCAGCAGCTTGGTTAGCGGGAGTGGGTCAGATACGCAGTATTTT. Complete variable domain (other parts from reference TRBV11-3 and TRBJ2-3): EAGVVQSPRYKIIEKKQPVAFWCNPISGHNTLYWYLQNLGQGPELLIRYENEEAVDDSQLPKDRFSAERLKGVDSTLKIQPAELGDSAVYLCASSLVSGSGSDTQYFGPGTRLTVL.